Each of the 16 T cell receptor beta chains below was sequenced from the same sample in a study of shared clonotypes between healthy human individuals (TCRdb year 2020). The protocol used for the library was the immunoSEQ multiplex PCR assay. TCRdb's version of the immuneACCESS table is confined to in-frame rearrangements and falls short of the full clone set. An unresolved V gene accounts for under half of the shortfall where checked; the remainder is of unknown origin. For this sample there are roughly 2 million clones; 95% appear just once. The ten most abundant clones make up 0.13% of the sample. Sequenced input: naive CD4+ T cells sorted from blood. Per the publication, the cell subset or site label means: CD45RA+ positively selected. Receptor source: a man younger than 35 in good health.

The CDR3 nucleotides read TGTGCCAGCAGCGGCACCCCCGGGGGGGAGGGCCTAGTCGATGAGCAGTTCTTC. It yields the protein CASSGTPGGEGLVDEQFF. The rearrangement uses TRBV9 and TRBJ2-1, with 8 nucleotides matching TRBD2. The CDR3 has 18 residues. Germline V gene data show CDR1 as SGDLS and CDR2 as YYNGEE. Losses at the gene ends were 3 bases for V and 8 bases for J; bases not matched to a gene: 19.

As regards this clone: Other DNA sequences from this sample encode an identical CDR3 as well. The chain uses TRBV6-5 and TRBJ1-2; no firm D call. Trimming took 5 bases from V and 1 from J, leaving 8 bases between them. Germline values: CDR1 MNHEY, CDR2 SVGAGI. The CDR3 loop spans 13 amino acids. The CDR3 region has the DNA TGTGCCAGCAGTCTTCAGAGTAACTATGGCTACACCTTC. Amino acid sequence: CASSLQSNYGYTF.

As regards this clone: Distinct nucleotide sequences in the sample also encode this CDR3. The V gene is TRBV18, the J gene TRBJ2-7; D perhaps matches TRBD2 (6 bases). Germline V lookup: CDR1 KGHSH, CDR2 LQKENI. The CDR3 loop spans 14 amino acids. The V and J ends lost 6 bases and 2 bases respectively, with 14 bases between them. The CDR3 sequence is CASSLGLAPYEQYF. Written as DNA, the CDR3 is TGTGCCAGCTCTTTGGGACTTGCCCCCTACGAGCAGTACTTC. The whole variable domain, filled in from reference TRBV18 and TRBJ2-7, reads NAGVMQNPRHLVRRRGQEARLRCSPMKGHSHVYWYRQLPEEGLKFMVYLQKENIIDESGMPKERFSAEFPKEGPSILRIQQVVRGDSAAYFCASSLGLAPYEQYFGPGTRLTVT.

The V gene is TRBV5-1, the J gene TRBJ1-3; TRBD1 might be the D (5 bases). This CDR3 is 16 amino acids long. Between the trimmed V and J ends, which lost 4 bases and 0 bases, there was a span of 14 bases. In germline, CDR1 is SGHRS, CDR2 YFSETQ. The CDR3 sequence: CASSRNRIISGNTIYF. The CDR3 bases are TGCGCCAGCAGCAGGAACAGGATTATCTCTGGAAACACCATATATTTT.

The rearrangement joins TRBV30 to TRBJ1-5, with a tentative D call TRBD1 (6 bases). This CDR3 region has 13 residues. The V end was cut by 7 bases, the J end by 0 bases, with 10 bases between. The V gene's germline CDR1 is GTSNPN and CDR2 SVGIG (reference sequence). In DNA, the CDR3 is TGTGCCTTCAGGGGAGGTAGCAATCAGCCCCAGCATTTT. It is translated as CAFRGGSNQPQHF.

The chain links TRBV6-5 to TRBJ1-4, with 8 nucleotides matching TRBD1. This CDR3 contains 14 residues. From germline, CDR1 is MNHEY and CDR2 SVGAGI. Germline trimming cut 2 bases from V and 5 bases from J; bases unmatched to any gene: 1. The CDR3 is CASSYPGGNEKLFF. CDR3 nucleotide sequence: TGTGCCAGCAGTTACCCAGGGGGCAATGAAAAACTGTTTTTT.

This clone was recorded once. This rearrangement joins TRBV2 to TRBJ2-1, with 8 nucleotides matching TRBD2. The ends lost 6 bases at V and 5 bases at J; junction bases unmatched: 6. Germline V gives CDR1 SNHLY, CDR2 FYNNEI. CDR3 size: 14 residues. The CDR3 nucleotides read TGTGCCAGCAGATCGGGACTAGAGAACAATGAGCAGTTCTTC. Residues: CASRSGLENNEQFF.

This chain links TRBV5-4 with TRBJ2-7; D not resolved. Trimming removed 1 base from V and 3 bases from J, with 11 bases in between. Looked up from germline, CDR1 is SGHNT and CDR2 is YYREEE (reference sequence). There are 14 residues in the CDR3. CDR3 in DNA: TGTGCCAGCAGCTTGCGCGGTATGGACTACGAGCAGTACTTC. Its translation: CASSLRGMDYEQYF.

This clone was detected once. The J gene is TRBJ1-4, the V gene TRBV19, with D uncertain. The CDR3 is 13 residues long. The V gene's germline CDR1 is LNHDA and CDR2 SQIVND (reference sequence). Deletions cut 6 bases from V and 0 bases from J, with 5 bases between. CDR3 nucleotide sequence: TGTGCCAGTAGGGCGGCAACTAATGAAAAACTGTTTTTT. Its translation is CASRAATNEKLFF.

The V and J genes are TRBV5-5 and TRBJ1-6, with 8 nucleotides matching TRBD1. This CDR3 has 16 residues. Trimming cost V 5 bases and J 7 bases; bases outside gene matches: 11. Germline V gene lookup returns CDR1 SGHKS and CDR2 YYEKEE (reference sequence). The CDR3 protein is CASSLLQGETNSPLHF. The CDR3, as DNA: TGTGCCAGCAGTCTCTTACAGGGGGAGACCAATTCACCCCTCCACTTT.

V gene TRBV30 combines with J gene TRBJ2-4; 14 positions agree with TRBD2. The CDR3 has 16 amino acids. Trimming took 3 bases from V and 6 from J; bases not matched to a gene: 7. The germline CDR1 and CDR2 sequences are GTSNPN and SVGIG (reference sequence). This CDR3 reads CAWSDPGLAGVNIQYF. The CDR3 nucleotides read TGTGCCTGGAGCGATCCGGGACTAGCGGGAGTAAACATTCAGTACTTC.

V usage is TRBV5-1 and J usage is TRBJ1-6; TRBD1 aligns across 8 bases. V trimming: 4 bases; J trimming: 8 bases; junction bases outside the gene matches: 17. The CDR3 has 18 amino acids. Germline V CDR1 and CDR2: SGHRS, YFSETQ. This chain's CDR3 is CASSHRTGRPLGDSPLHF. DNA of the CDR3: TGCGCCAGCAGCCACAGGACAGGGAGGCCTCTTGGCGATTCACCCCTCCACTTT.

As DNA, the CDR3 is TGTGCCAGCAGTTACGTGGCAGGAGGTTCCTACGAGCAGTACTTC. Translation gives CASSYVAGGSYEQYF. The chain joins TRBV6-5 to TRBJ2-7, with a weak D call TRBD2 (5 bases). The CDR3 extends over 15 amino acids. CDR1 is MNHEY, CDR2 SVGAGI, per germline. The ends were cut back, 2 bases at V and 1 base at J, with 12 bases in the middle.

This sequence joins TRBV29-1 and TRBJ2-1; TRBD1 agrees at 7 bases. Germline-derived CDR1 and CDR2 are SQVTM and ANQGSEA. The CDR3 runs 13 residues. Trimming at V came to 6 bases and at J to 9 bases, leaving 11 bases not matched to a gene. The CDR3: CSVDVQGPSEQFF. The CDR3 DNA is TGCAGCGTCGATGTACAGGGGCCCAGTGAGCAGTTCTTC.

The chain has TRBV7-9 and TRBJ2-5; 15 positions agree with TRBD2. V lost 5 bases and J lost 2; bases outside the gene matches: 12. CDR1 and CDR2 from the germline V gene are SEHNR and FQNEAQ (reference sequence). CDR3 length: 19 residues. The chain's CDR3 is CASSPGLAGGPATQETQYF. In nucleotides, the CDR3 is TGTGCCAGCAGCCCCGGACTAGCGGGAGGGCCTGCCACGCAAGAGACCCAGTACTTC. Full variable domain (missing parts from reference TRBV7-9 and TRBJ2-5): DTGVSQNPRHKITKRGQNVTFRCDPISEHNRLYWYRQTLGQGPEFLTYFQNEAQLEKSRLLSDRFSAERPKGSFSTLEIQRTEQGDSAMYLCASSPGLAGGPATQETQYFGPGTRLLVL.

This clone has more than one count but fewer than ten. V is TRBV7-9 and J is TRBJ1-6; D is unresolved. V lost 3 bases and J lost 8, with 8 bases in between. This CDR3 comprises 13 residues. Germline V gene lookup returns CDR1 SEHNR and CDR2 FQNEAQ (reference sequence). The CDR3 spells CASSFDGDSPLHF. The DNA of the CDR3 is TGTGCCAGCAGCTTTGACGGGGATTCACCCCTCCACTTT.